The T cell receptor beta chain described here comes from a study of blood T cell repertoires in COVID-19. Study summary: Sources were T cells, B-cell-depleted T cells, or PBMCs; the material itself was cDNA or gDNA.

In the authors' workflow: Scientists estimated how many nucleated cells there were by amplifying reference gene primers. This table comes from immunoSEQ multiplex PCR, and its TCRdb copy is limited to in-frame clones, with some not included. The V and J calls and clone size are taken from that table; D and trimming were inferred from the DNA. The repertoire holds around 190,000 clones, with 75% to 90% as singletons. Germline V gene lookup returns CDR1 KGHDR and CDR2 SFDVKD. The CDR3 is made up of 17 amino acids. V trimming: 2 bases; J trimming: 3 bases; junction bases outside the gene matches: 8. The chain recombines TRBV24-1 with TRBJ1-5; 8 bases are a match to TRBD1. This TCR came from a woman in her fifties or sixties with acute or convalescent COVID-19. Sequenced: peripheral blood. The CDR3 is CATSDSGTGIYNQPQHF. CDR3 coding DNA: TGTGCCACCAGTGATTCCGGGACAGGAATCTACAATCAGCCCCAGCATTTT.